The 22 T cell receptor beta chains presented below share a single source sample, sequenced in a study of cytomegalovirus exposure and HLA in healthy donors (TCRdb year 2017). Libraries were made using the immunoSEQ multiplex PCR assay. For the multiplex PCR, a mixture combining 60 forward primers for TCR Vbeta segments and 13 reverse primers for TCR Jbeta segments was used. TCRdb carries this immuneACCESS record with in-frame sequences only. Its versions omit some clonotypes, under half of them owing to an unresolved V gene in the studies checked, with the rest unexplained. A total of about 90,000 clones appear in this sample, around 64% of them only once. The ten largest clones add up to 2.1% of the sample. Material for sequencing was PBMCs. These receptor sequences come from a man younger than 45 in good health and CMV-seronegative.

The chain recombines TRBV30 with TRBJ2-1; perhaps TRBD1 as D (6 bases). The V gene lost 4 bases and the J gene lost 7 bases, with 20 bases spanning the gap. The CDR3 is made up of 15 amino acids. Germline values: CDR1 GTSNPN, CDR2 SVGIG (reference sequence). Here the CDR3 reads CAWMDGGRGRNEQFF. The CDR3 DNA reads as TGTGCCTGGATGGATGGGGGCAGGGGTCGGAATGAGCAGTTCTTC.

The chain employs TRBV7-2 and TRBJ1-3; 7 bases fit TRBD1. The germline CDR1 and CDR2 sequences are SGHTA and FQGNSA. The CDR3 is 14 residues long. J gave up 4 bases and V 4 bases, and 4 bases lay outside the gene matches. The CDR3 sequence is CASSYDRAGNTIYF. In DNA, the CDR3 is TGTGCCAGCAGCTACGACAGGGCGGGAAACACCATATATTTT.

J is TRBJ2-5 and V is TRBV5-6; D possibly corresponds to TRBD2 (6 bases). This CDR3 contains 13 residues. Trimming removed 4 bases from V and 5 bases from J, with 12 bases in between. The germline gives CDR1 SGHDT, CDR2 YYEEEE. The CDR3 is CASSGGGWETQYF. The CDR3 nucleotides are TGTGCCAGCAGCGGTGGGGGGTGGGAGACCCAGTACTTC.

This clone was recorded once. The chain recombines TRBV7-2 with TRBJ2-7; D might be TRBD1 (5 bases). Trimming removed 6 bases at V and 1 base at J, with 16 bases between. Germline CDR1 reads SGHTA; CDR2 reads FQGNSA. The CDR3 has 15 residues. CDR3 DNA: TGTGCCAGCAGTTCCACTCGGCAGGGTTCCTACGAGCAGTACTTC. It specifies CASSSTRQGSYEQYF.

CDR3 loop: CASSQDQVTDTQYF. The CDR3 nucleotides are TGTGCCAGCAGCCAAGATCAGGTCACAGATACGCAGTATTTT. The rearrangement joins TRBV14 to TRBJ2-3; D is unresolved. V lost 0 bases and J 2 bases, leaving 6 bases between the germline ends. The CDR3 extends over 14 amino acids. Germline V gives CDR1 SGHDN, CDR2 FVKESK.

The V gene is TRBV4-3, the J gene TRBJ1-2; TRBD1 might be the D (5 bases). Per germline, CDR1 LGHNA and CDR2 YSLEER. The length of the CDR3 is 15 residues. The V and J ends lost 2 bases and 2 bases respectively, with 12 bases between them. The CDR3, as DNA: TGCGCCAGCAGCCAACTTGGGAACAGGAACTATGGCTACACCTTC. This translates into CASSQLGNRNYGYTF.

This clone was counted only a few times. V and J are TRBV2 and TRBJ2-2; unclear D gene. CDR3 length equals 14 residues. Trimming removed 6 bases from V and 0 bases from J, with 8 bases in between. Germline V gene data show CDR1 as SNHLY and CDR2 as FYNNEI. The CDR3 reads CASRMAANTGELFF. CDR3 DNA: TGTGCCAGCAGAATGGCGGCGAACACCGGGGAGCTGTTTTTT. Full variable domain (remainder filled in from reference TRBV2 and TRBJ2-2): EPEVTQTPSHQVTQMGQEVILRCVPISNHLYFYWYRQILGQKVEFLVSFYNNEISEKSEIFDDQFSVERPDGSNFTLKIRSTKLEDSAMYFCASRMAANTGELFFGEGSRLTVL.

This chain joins TRBV7-9 and TRBJ2-3; a possible D gene is TRBD1 (5 bases). Trimming left V 5 bases short and J 1 base short, with 10 bases between. Germline CDR1 reads SEHNR; CDR2 reads FQNEAQ (reference sequence). The CDR3 spans 14 residues. CDR3 sequence reads: CASSPQGGTDTQYF. The CDR3 region has the DNA TGTGCCAGCAGCCCCCAAGGGGGCACAGATACGCAGTATTTT.

The chain links TRBV5-1 to TRBJ2-5; tentative D call: TRBD2 (7 bases). This CDR3 is built from 13 residues. Looked up from germline, CDR1 is SGHRS and CDR2 is YFSETQ. V lost 4 bases and J lost 7, with 14 bases in between. The CDR3 protein is CASSQPGEGTQYF. As DNA, the CDR3 is TGCGCCAGCAGCCAACCAGGGGAGGGGACCCAGTACTTC. The variable domain in full, completed from reference TRBV5-1 and TRBJ2-5, reads KAGVTQTPRYLIKTRGQQVTLSCSPISGHRSVSWYQQTPGQGLQFLFEYFSETQRNKGNFPGRFSGRQFSNSRSEMNVSTLELGDSALYLCASSQPGEGTQYFGPGTRLLVL.

The chain combines TRBV7-3 with TRBJ2-5; maybe TRBD2 (6 bases). V dropped 5 bases and J dropped 4 bases, with 17 bases sitting between them. CDR3 size: 15 residues. Per the germline V gene, CDR1 is SGHTA and CDR2 is FQGTGA. CDR3 protein: CASSPFGGIGETQYF. The DNA of the CDR3 is TGTGCCAGCAGCCCCTTCGGCGGGATAGGAGAGACCCAGTACTTC.

This chain connects TRBV7-2 to TRBJ1-1; D possibly corresponds to TRBD1 (6 bases). Deletions cut 5 bases from V and 1 base from J, with 17 bases between. This CDR3 has 16 residues. Germline V lookup: CDR1 SGHTA, CDR2 FQGNSA. In nucleotides, the CDR3 is TGTGCCAGCAGCCGTCAACAGGGCCTTCGGAACACTGAAGCTTTCTTT. Amino acids: CASSRQQGLRNTEAFF.

The rearrangement uses TRBV30 and TRBJ1-5, with 10 bases matching TRBD1. Germline V lookup: CDR1 GTSNPN, CDR2 SVGIG (reference sequence). Trimming at V came to 2 bases and at J to 5 bases, leaving 6 bases not matched to a gene. This CDR3 is built from 15 residues. CDR3 residues: CAWSPGTGDYQPQHF. In DNA form, the CDR3 reads TGTGCCTGGAGTCCCGGGACAGGGGATTATCAGCCCCAGCATTTT.

This chain connects TRBV7-2 to TRBJ2-7; tentative D call: TRBD1 (6 bases). The CDR3 is made up of 15 amino acids. Germline V CDR1 and CDR2: SGHTA, FQGNSA. The V end lost 2 bases, the J end lost 3 bases, and 14 bases lay between the germline ends. Here the CDR3 reads CASSLTGTQNYEQYF. The CDR3 nucleotides are TGTGCCAGCAGCTTAACCGGGACACAGAACTACGAGCAGTACTTC.

This clone was found once. The chain uses TRBV4-1 and TRBJ2-7; 11 bases fit TRBD2. J was trimmed by 0 bases and V by 4 bases; bases with no gene match: 8. The length of the CDR3 is 17 residues. Germline loops: CDR1 MGHRA, CDR2 YSYEKL. The CDR3 protein is CASSPTGLAGFSYEQYF. In DNA form, the CDR3 reads TGCGCCAGCAGCCCGACCGGACTAGCGGGTTTCTCCTACGAGCAGTACTTC.

V is TRBV15 and J is TRBJ2-7; TRBD2 matches at 8 bases. Germline V CDR1 and CDR2: LNHNV, YYDKDF (reference sequence). The CDR3 is 14 amino acids. J was trimmed by 2 bases and V by 4 bases; bases with no gene match: 4. The CDR3 loop is CATSTGLAPYEQYF. The CDR3 region has the DNA TGTGCCACCAGCACCGGACTAGCTCCCTACGAGCAGTACTTC.

J is TRBJ1-2 and V is TRBV7-6; 9 bases agree with TRBD1. Trimming removed 5 bases from V and 6 bases from J; junction bases left unmatched: 7. This CDR3 spans 14 amino acids. Germline values: CDR1 SGHVS, CDR2 FNYEAQ. The CDR3 sequence is CASSPTGGVNGYTF. CDR3 coding DNA: TGTGCCAGCAGCCCGACAGGGGGAGTAAATGGCTACACCTTC.

The chain employs TRBV2 and TRBJ2-1; 7 nucleotides align to TRBD2. Looked up from germline, CDR1 is SNHLY and CDR2 is FYNNEI. This CDR3 is 17 amino acids long. V shed 7 bases, J shed 0 bases, and the junction held 12 bases outside the gene matches. CDR3 nucleotides: TGTGCCAGCACTTGGGGACTAATTCAAAACTCCTACAATGAGCAGTTCTTC. It yields the protein CASTWGLIQNSYNEQFF.

A single count supports this clone. This chain joins TRBV18 and TRBJ2-1; 7 bases fit TRBD1. This CDR3 region has 15 residues. CDR1 and CDR2 (germline): KGHSH, LQKENI. V lost 3 bases to trimming and J lost 5 bases; unmatched junction nucleotides: 7. CDR3 residues: CASSPVRGSHNEQFF. The CDR3, as DNA: TGTGCCAGCTCACCCGTCAGGGGGTCGCACAATGAGCAGTTCTTC.

The rearrangement joins TRBV5-1 to TRBJ1-1, with D possibly being TRBD1 (5 bases). The CDR3 runs to 15 residues. V was trimmed by 4 bases and J by 0 bases, leaving 13 bases between them. Germline V gene data show CDR1 as SGHRS and CDR2 as YFSETQ. DNA of the CDR3: TGCGCCAGCAGCGCCTCCGGGACTTTGAACACTGAAGCTTTCTTT. This encodes CASSASGTLNTEAFF.

This clone was seen a few times. The V call is TRBV5-3, the J call TRBJ1-6; no clear D gene. TRBV5-3 is designated an ORF whose function remains uncertain. The V gene lost 1 base and the J gene lost 7 bases, with 15 bases spanning the gap. This CDR3 region has 16 residues. The CDR3: CARSLNGEVRNSPLHF. The CDR3 DNA reads as TGTGCCAGAAGCTTGAATGGGGAGGTAAGGAATTCACCCCTCCACTTT.

In its sample, this clone was seen once. The chain has TRBV7-8 and TRBJ1-1, with D perhaps TRBD1 (6 bases). Trimming took off 4 bases at V and 6 bases at J, with 15 bases between the two ends. CDR1 and CDR2 (germline): SGHVS, FQNEAQ. The CDR3 contains 14 residues. The CDR3 nucleotides are TGTGCCAGCAGCTCACAGGGCTCTACTCCTGAAGCTTTCTTT. It translates to CASSSQGSTPEAFF.

V usage is TRBV7-9 and J usage is TRBJ1-3; 9 bases fit TRBD1. After removal of 6 bases from V and 3 bases from J, the junction contained 6 bases not matched to a gene. Germline V gene lookup returns CDR1 SEHNR and CDR2 FQNEAQ (reference sequence). This CDR3 has 15 residues. CDR3 loop: CASSQGQGNGNTIYF. Written as DNA, the CDR3 is TGTGCCAGCAGTCAGGGACAGGGCAATGGAAACACCATATATTTT. The full variable domain, in which reference TRBV7-9 and TRBJ1-3 provide the parts outside the CDR3, is DTGVSQNPRHKITKRGQNVTFRCDPISEHNRLYWYRQTLGQGPEFLTYFQNEAQLEKSRLLSDRFSAERPKGSFSTLEIQRTEQGDSAMYLCASSQGQGNGNTIYFGEGSWLTVV.